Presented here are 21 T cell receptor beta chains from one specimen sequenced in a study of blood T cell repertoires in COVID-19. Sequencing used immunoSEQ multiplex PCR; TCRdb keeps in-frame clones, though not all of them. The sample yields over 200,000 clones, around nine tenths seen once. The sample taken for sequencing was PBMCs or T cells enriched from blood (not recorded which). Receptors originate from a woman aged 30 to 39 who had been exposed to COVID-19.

CDR3 DNA sequence: TGCAGCGCCAAATCCTATACGTACAATGAGCAGTTCTTC. It yields the protein CSAKSYTYNEQFF. The rearrangement links TRBV29-1 to TRBJ2-1, with unresolved D. The CDR3 is 13 residues long. Per the germline V gene, CDR1 is SQVTM and CDR2 is ANQGSEA. V was cut by 7 bases and J by 4 bases, with 14 bases left in between.

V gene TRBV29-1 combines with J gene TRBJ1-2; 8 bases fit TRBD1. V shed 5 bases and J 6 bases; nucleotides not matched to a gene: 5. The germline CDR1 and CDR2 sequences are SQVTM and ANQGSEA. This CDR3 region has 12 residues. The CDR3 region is CSVYRGSDGYTF. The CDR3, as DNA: TGCAGCGTTTACAGGGGGTCGGATGGCTACACCTTC. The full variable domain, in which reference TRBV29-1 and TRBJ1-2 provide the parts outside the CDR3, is SAVISQKPSRDICQRGTSLTIQCQVDSQVTMMFWYRQQPGQSLTLIATANQGSEATYESGFVIDKFPISRPNLTFSTLTVSNMSPEDSSIYLCSVYRGSDGYTFGSGTRLTVV.

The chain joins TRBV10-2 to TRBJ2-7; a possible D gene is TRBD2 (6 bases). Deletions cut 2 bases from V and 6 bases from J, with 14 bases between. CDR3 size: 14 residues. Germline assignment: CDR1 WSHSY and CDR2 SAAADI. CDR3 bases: TGCGCCAGCAGTGAGACGGGAGACCCCCGCGAGCAGTACTTC. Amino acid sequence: CASSETGDPREQYF.

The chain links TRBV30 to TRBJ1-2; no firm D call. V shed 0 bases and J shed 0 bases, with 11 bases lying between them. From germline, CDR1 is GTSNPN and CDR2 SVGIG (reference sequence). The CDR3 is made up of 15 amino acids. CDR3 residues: CAWSVHTTANYGYTF. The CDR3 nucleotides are TGTGCCTGGAGTGTTCATACCACAGCTAACTATGGCTACACCTTC. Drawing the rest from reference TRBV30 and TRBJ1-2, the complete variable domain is SQTIHQWPATLVQPVGSPLSLECTVEGTSNPNLYWYRQAAGRGLQLLFYSVGIGQISSEVPQNLSASRPQDRQFILSSKKLLLSDSGFYLCAWSVHTTANYGYTFGSGTRLTVV.

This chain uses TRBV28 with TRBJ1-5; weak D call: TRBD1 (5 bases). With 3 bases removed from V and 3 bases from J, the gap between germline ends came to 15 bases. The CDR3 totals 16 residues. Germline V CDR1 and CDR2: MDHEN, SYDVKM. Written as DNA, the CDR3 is TGTGCCAGCAGTTTGTCCTCTCAGGGTTACAATCAGCCCCAGCATTTT. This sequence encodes CASSLSSQGYNQPQHF.

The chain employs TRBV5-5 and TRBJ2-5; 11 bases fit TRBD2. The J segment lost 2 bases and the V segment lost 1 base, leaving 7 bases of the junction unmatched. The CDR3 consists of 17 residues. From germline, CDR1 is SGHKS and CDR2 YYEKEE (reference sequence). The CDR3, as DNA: TGTGCCAGCAGCTTGTCTTCCGTAGCGGGAGGGCAAGAGACCCAGTACTTC. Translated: CASSLSSVAGGQETQYF.

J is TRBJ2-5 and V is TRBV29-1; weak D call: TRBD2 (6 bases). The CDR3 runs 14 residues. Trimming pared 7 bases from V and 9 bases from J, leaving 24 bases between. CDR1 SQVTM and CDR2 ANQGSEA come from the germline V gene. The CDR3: CSALGSGAGLAQYF. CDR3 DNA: TGCAGCGCACTAGGTAGCGGAGCTGGGTTGGCCCAGTACTTC.

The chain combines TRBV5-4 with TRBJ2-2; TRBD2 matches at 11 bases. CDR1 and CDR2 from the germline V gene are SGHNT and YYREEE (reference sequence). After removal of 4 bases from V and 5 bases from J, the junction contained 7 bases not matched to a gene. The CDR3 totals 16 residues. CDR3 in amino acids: CASSPLAGGATGELFF. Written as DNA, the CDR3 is TGTGCCAGCAGCCCCCTAGCGGGAGGAGCTACCGGGGAGCTGTTTTTT.

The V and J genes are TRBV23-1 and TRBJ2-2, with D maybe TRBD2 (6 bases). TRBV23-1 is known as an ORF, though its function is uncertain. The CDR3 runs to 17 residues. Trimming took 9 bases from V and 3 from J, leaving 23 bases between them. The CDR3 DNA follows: TGCGCCAGTAACCCGAGCCAGCAGGAGGGTGACACCGGGGAGCTGTTTTTT. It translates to CASNPSQQEGDTGELFF.

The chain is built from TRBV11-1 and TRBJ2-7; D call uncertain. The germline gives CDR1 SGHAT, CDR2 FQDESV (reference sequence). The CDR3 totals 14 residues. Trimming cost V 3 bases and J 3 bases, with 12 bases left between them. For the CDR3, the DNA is TGTGCCAGCAGCTTCGATTGGCCCGACTACGAGCAGTACTTC. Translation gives CASSFDWPDYEQYF.

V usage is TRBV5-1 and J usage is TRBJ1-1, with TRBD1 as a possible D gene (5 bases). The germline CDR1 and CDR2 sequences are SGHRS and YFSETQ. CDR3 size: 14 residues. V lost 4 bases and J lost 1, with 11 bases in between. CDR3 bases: TGCGCCAGCAGCCAAGACAGAGGGAACACTGAAGCTTTCTTT. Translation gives CASSQDRGNTEAFF.

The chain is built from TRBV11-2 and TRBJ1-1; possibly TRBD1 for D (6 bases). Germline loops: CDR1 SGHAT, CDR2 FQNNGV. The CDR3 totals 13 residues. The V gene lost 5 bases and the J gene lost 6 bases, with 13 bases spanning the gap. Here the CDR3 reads CASSPRGGAEAFF. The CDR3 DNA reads TGTGCCAGCAGCCCCAGGGGTGGGGCTGAAGCTTTCTTT.

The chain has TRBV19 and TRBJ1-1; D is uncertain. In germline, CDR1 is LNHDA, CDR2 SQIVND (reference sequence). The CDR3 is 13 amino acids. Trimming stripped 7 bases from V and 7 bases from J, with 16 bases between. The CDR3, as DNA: TGTGCCAGTACCCAGATTGGGAGTATTGAAGCTTTCTTT. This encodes CASTQIGSIEAFF.

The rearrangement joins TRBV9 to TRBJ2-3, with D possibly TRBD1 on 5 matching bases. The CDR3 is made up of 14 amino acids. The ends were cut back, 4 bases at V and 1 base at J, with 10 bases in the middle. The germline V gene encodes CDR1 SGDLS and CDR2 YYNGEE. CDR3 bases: TGTGCCAGCAGCCCCAGGGTCGGCACAGATACGCAGTATTTT. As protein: CASSPRVGTDTQYF. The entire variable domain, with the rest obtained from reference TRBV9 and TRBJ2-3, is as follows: DSGVTQTPKHLITATGQRVTLRCSPRSGDLSVYWYQQSLDQGLQFLIQYYNGEERAKGNILERFSAQQFPDLHSELNLSSLELGDSALYFCASSPRVGTDTQYFGPGTRLTVL.

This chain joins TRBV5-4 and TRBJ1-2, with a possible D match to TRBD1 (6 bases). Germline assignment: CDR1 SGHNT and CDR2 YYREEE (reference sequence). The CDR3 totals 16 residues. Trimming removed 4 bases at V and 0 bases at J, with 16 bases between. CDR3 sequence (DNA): TGTGCCAGCAGCCCACCGACAGGTCCAGCTAACTATGGCTACACCTTC. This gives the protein CASSPPTGPANYGYTF.

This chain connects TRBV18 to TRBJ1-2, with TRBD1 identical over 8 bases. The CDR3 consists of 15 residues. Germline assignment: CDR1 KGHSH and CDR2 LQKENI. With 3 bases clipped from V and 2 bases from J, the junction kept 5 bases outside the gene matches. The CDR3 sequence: CASSPMTGVNYGYTF. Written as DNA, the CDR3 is TGTGCCAGCTCACCCATGACAGGGGTAAACTATGGCTACACCTTC.

The CDR3 nucleotides read TGTGCCAGCAGTTTACCCTTGACAGGGGGCTGGCGGGGAAACACCATATATTTT. It encodes CASSLPLTGGWRGNTIYF. The chain is built from TRBV28 and TRBJ1-3; 10 bases line up with TRBD1. From germline, CDR1 is MDHEN and CDR2 SYDVKM. This CDR3 is 18 amino acids long. V dropped 2 bases and J dropped 4; count of bases not matched to a gene: 11.

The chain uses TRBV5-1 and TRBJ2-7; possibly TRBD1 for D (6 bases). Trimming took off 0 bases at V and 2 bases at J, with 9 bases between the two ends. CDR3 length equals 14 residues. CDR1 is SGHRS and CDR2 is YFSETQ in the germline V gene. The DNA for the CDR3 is TGCGCCAGCAGCTTGGTGGGGACACCCTACGAGCAGTACTTC. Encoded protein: CASSLVGTPYEQYF.

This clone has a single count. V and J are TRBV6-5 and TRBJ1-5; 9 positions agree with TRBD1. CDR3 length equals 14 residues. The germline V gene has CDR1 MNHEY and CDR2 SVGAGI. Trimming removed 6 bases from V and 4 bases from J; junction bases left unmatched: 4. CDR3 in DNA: TGTGCCAGCAGGAGACAGGGGGAGAATCAGCCCCAGCATTTT. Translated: CASRRQGENQPQHF.

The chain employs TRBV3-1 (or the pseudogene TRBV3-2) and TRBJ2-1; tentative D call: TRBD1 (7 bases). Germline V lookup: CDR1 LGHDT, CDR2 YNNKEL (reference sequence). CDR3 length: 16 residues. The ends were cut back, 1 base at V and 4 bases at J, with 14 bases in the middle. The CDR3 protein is CASSQGTGGEYNEQFF. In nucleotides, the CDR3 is TGTGCCAGCAGCCAAGGGACAGGCGGGGAATACAATGAGCAGTTCTTC.

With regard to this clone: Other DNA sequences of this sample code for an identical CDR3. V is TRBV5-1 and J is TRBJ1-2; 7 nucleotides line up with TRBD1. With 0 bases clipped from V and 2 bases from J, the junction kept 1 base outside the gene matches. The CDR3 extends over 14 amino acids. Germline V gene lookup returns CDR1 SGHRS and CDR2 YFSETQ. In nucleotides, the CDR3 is TGCGCCAGCAGCTTGGGGACAGGCAACTATGGCTACACCTTC. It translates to CASSLGTGNYGYTF.